Only one count was recorded for the clone carrying this T cell receptor beta chain. What it binds is unknown. The sample comes from a study of T cell responses to AZD1222 COVID-19 vaccine. Study-wide findings and caveats: Sampled repertoires all dated from after the peak T cell response. Donors in the cohort were predominantly white British and more often female, and clonal diversity was possibly underestimated. Two AZD1222 doses significantly raised spike-specific TCR breadth and depth over controls.

The protocol was immunoSEQ multiplex PCR, while the TCRdb copy is restricted to in-frame clones and leaves out a portion. The repertoire holds tens of thousands of clones, with around 80% as singletons. The CDR3 runs 15 residues. Looked up from germline, CDR1 is SSHAT and CDR2 is FNYEAQ (reference sequence). J was trimmed by 4 bases and V by 5 bases; bases with no gene match: 7. This clonotype originated in an adult in good health. V gene TRBV7-7 combines with J gene TRBJ2-3; 9 nucleotides agree with TRBD1. The sequencing here drew on peripheral blood, taken on day 0 of AZD1222 vaccination. Here the CDR3 reads CASSPGTGRADTQYF. CDR3 in DNA: TGTGCCAGCAGCCCCGGGACAGGGAGGGCAGATACGCAGTATTTT.